What follows are 30 T cell receptor beta chains derived from one specimen sequenced in a study of control samples from healthy donors and cancer patients. Using immunoSEQ multiplex PCR, the repertoire was profiled, and TCRdb retains in-frame clones only, with some absent. Of 70,000 or so clones in the sample, 89% were seen once. The sample consisted of PBMCs. These receptors were collected from a man between 60 and 75 years old with lung cancer.

In its sample, this clone was seen once. The chain combines TRBV7-6 with TRBJ1-5; 7 bases map to TRBD1. The CDR3 consists of 16 residues. The V and J ends lost 5 bases and 2 bases, in that order; junction bases with no gene match: 9. Germline V CDR1 and CDR2: SGHVS, FNYEAQ. CDR3 nucleotide sequence: TGTGCCAGCAGCCCCGAAGGGGGCCTCGGCAATCAGCCCCAGCATTTT. This codes for CASSPEGGLGNQPQHF.

J is TRBJ2-3 and V is TRBV5-1; tentative D call: TRBD2 (5 bases). CDR1 is SGHRS, CDR2 YFSETQ, per germline. With 2 bases removed from V and 3 bases from J, the gap between germline ends came to 13 bases. CDR3 size: 15 residues. CDR3 bases: TGCGCCAGCAGCTTCGCCGGGATGGGGACAGATACGCAGTATTTT. It is translated as CASSFAGMGTDTQYF.

The chain links TRBV4-1 to TRBJ1-1, with TRBD1 matching over 8 bases. V lost 7 bases and J lost 8; bases outside the gene matches: 9. CDR1 and CDR2 from the germline V gene are MGHRA and YSYEKL. The CDR3 totals 13 residues. CDR3 bases: TGCGCCAGCAACCTGGACAGGGACAAGGAAGCTTTCTTT. It translates to CASNLDRDKEAFF.

This rearrangement joins TRBV6-5 to TRBJ2-3; D is tentatively TRBD1 or TRBD2 (5 bases each). With 6 bases removed from V and 1 base from J, the gap between germline ends came to 11 bases. This CDR3 contains 14 residues. Germline CDR1 is MNHEY and CDR2 is SVGAGI. In DNA, the CDR3 is TGTGCCAGCAGCCGGGGCACGCGCACAGATACGCAGTATTTT. As protein: CASSRGTRTDTQYF.

The chain links TRBV6-6 to TRBJ1-1; D ambiguous. Trimming shortened V by 6 bases and J by 12 bases, and 17 bases separated the two germline ends. The CDR3 consists of 12 residues. From germline, CDR1 is MNHNY and CDR2 SVGAGI (reference sequence). The CDR3 loop is CASSRLDRTPFF. CDR3 DNA: TGTGCCAGCAGCCGACTCGACCGGACGCCTTTCTTT.

For this clone: A clone one base away is much larger, so this may be a read error. The chain carries TRBV4-1 and TRBJ1-2, with 7 nucleotides matching TRBD1. CDR1 is MGHRA, CDR2 YSYEKL, per germline. This CDR3 is built from 14 residues. As DNA, the CDR3 is TGCGCCAGCAACCAAGAGGGACAGATTCTAGGCTACACCTTC. Translation: CASNQEGQILGYTF.

This chain uses TRBV29-1 with TRBJ2-3, with a tentative D call TRBD1 (6 bases). Trimming stripped 6 bases from V and 3 bases from J, with 13 bases between. This CDR3 is built from 13 residues. From germline, CDR1 is SQVTM and CDR2 ANQGSEA. The CDR3 here is CSVTTGFTDTQYF. The CDR3 DNA is TGCAGCGTCACCACAGGGTTTACAGATACGCAGTATTTT.

V and J are TRBV24-1 and TRBJ2-3, with TRBD1 matching over 7 bases. V lost 2 bases to trimming and J lost 9 bases; unmatched junction nucleotides: 4. The V gene's germline CDR1 is KGHDR and CDR2 SFDVKD. The CDR3 consists of 13 residues. CDR3 sequence (DNA): TGTGCCACCAGTGATTCCGACAGGGAAACGCAGTATTTT. Translated, it gives CATSDSDRETQYF.

The genes are TRBV5-8 and TRBJ1-5; D gene unclear. V was trimmed by 4 bases and J by 0 bases, leaving 14 bases between them. In germline, CDR1 is SGHTS, CDR2 YDEGEE. This CDR3 region has 16 residues. CDR3 in amino acids: CASSPYGGFSNQPQHF. As DNA, the CDR3 is TGTGCCAGCAGCCCTTATGGCGGGTTTAGCAATCAGCCCCAGCATTTT.

This sequence joins TRBV5-1 and TRBJ1-2; TRBD1 might be the D (6 bases). The CDR3 has 17 amino acids. Trimming took 2 bases from V and 0 from J, leaving 17 bases between them. CDR1 is SGHRS and CDR2 is YFSETQ in the germline V gene. The CDR3: CASSLGGAAPPNYGYTF. The CDR3 coding sequence is TGCGCCAGCAGCTTAGGGGGAGCGGCGCCTCCTAACTATGGCTACACCTTC.

This clone was observed a single time. The chain carries TRBV3-1 (or the pseudogene TRBV3-2) and TRBJ2-7, with TRBD1 matching over 8 bases. J was trimmed by 1 base and V by 4 bases; bases with no gene match: 3. The CDR3 is 14 amino acids. Looked up from germline, CDR1 is LGHDT and CDR2 is YNNKEL (reference sequence). CDR3 sequence (DNA): TGTGCCAGCAGCCGACAGGGGAATTCCTACGAGCAGTACTTC. This sequence encodes CASSRQGNSYEQYF.

V gene TRBV7-9 combines with J gene TRBJ2-1; a weak D match, TRBD1 (6 bases). Germline-derived CDR1 and CDR2 are SEHNR and FQNEAQ (reference sequence). The CDR3 covers 13 residues. V was cut by 5 bases and J by 9 bases, with 14 bases left in between. The CDR3 DNA follows: TGTGCCAGCAGCACGCAGACAGGTACTGAGCAGTTCTTC. It specifies CASSTQTGTEQFF.

The chain couples TRBV6-5 to TRBJ1-5; possible D gene TRBD1, 6 bases. The CDR3 length is 13 residues. The germline V and J ends were trimmed by 5 bases and 7 bases, with 12 bases remaining between them. Per germline, CDR1 MNHEY and CDR2 SVGAGI. CDR3 bases: TGTGCCAGCAGTCTTCGAACAGGGCAGCCCCAGCATTTT. It codes for CASSLRTGQPQHF.

The J gene is TRBJ2-5, the V gene TRBV11-3; no reliable D call. The CDR3 has 15 residues. V gave up 4 bases and J gave up 7 bases, with 19 bases separating them. Germline V gene data show CDR1 as SGHNT and CDR2 as YENEEA. The CDR3 bases are TGTGCCAGCAGCTCCCTTTCTACGCAAGTTTGGACCCAGTACTTC. Encoded protein: CASSSLSTQVWTQYF.

The chain has TRBV3-1 (or the pseudogene TRBV3-2) and TRBJ2-2; 11 positions match TRBD2. CDR3 size: 16 residues. The germline CDR1 and CDR2 sequences are LGHDT and YNNKEL (reference sequence). Trimming took 6 bases from V and 6 from J; bases not matched to a gene: 9. CDR3 loop: CASRIIAGGRSGELFF. The CDR3, as DNA: TGTGCCAGCAGGATCATAGCGGGGGGGCGGTCCGGGGAGCTGTTTTTT.

The chain links TRBV21-1 to TRBJ2-2; the D call in the table, TRBD1, was not verified against the DNA. TRBV21-1 is a recognized pseudogene. The CDR3 has 18 amino acids. The CDR3 sequence: CASSSHPGQGANTGELFF. The CDR3 DNA reads as TGTGCCAGCAGCTCTCATCCGGGACAGGGGGCGAACACCGGGGAGCTGTTTTTT.

The genes are TRBV3-1 (or the pseudogene TRBV3-2) and TRBJ2-3, with TRBD1 matching 9 bases. CDR1 is LGHDT, CDR2 YNNKEL, per germline (reference sequence). V was clipped by 6 bases and J by 6 bases; unmatched bases: 13. The CDR3 has 16 amino acids. The CDR3 nucleotides are TGTGCCAGCAGTCAAAGCAAGGGACAGGGCCAGGATACGCAGTATTTT. Encoded protein: CASSQSKGQGQDTQYF.

V usage is TRBV5-1 and J usage is TRBJ2-3; weak D call: TRBD1 (6 bases). The germline CDR1 and CDR2 sequences are SGHRS and YFSETQ. The CDR3 is 14 residues long. Trimming removed 6 bases at V and 5 bases at J, with 16 bases between. The CDR3 DNA follows: TGCGCCAGCACCCCGGACAGTGTACAAGATACGCAGTATTTT. This translates into CASTPDSVQDTQYF. Together with reference TRBV5-1 and TRBJ2-3, the CDR3 gives the full variable domain: KAGVTQTPRYLIKTRGQQVTLSCSPISGHRSVSWYQQTPGQGLQFLFEYFSETQRNKGNFPGRFSGRQFSNSRSEMNVSTLELGDSALYLCASTPDSVQDTQYFGPGTRLTVL.

The chain joins TRBV18 to TRBJ2-3, with D perhaps TRBD1 (5 bases). The germline CDR1 and CDR2 sequences are KGHSH and LQKENI. The CDR3 is made up of 14 amino acids. The V end lost 3 bases, the J end lost 2 bases, and 9 bases lay between the germline ends. CDR3 residues: CASSPDSITDTQYF. The DNA of the CDR3 is TGTGCCAGCTCACCCGACAGTATCACAGATACGCAGTATTTT.

V and J are TRBV30 and TRBJ2-1; D uncertain. V gave up 3 bases and J gave up 1 base, with 31 bases separating them. Germline V CDR1 and CDR2: GTSNPN, SVGIG (reference sequence). The CDR3 spans 21 residues. CDR3 coding DNA: TGTGCCTGGAGCTCCTACCGGGCGGCTCTATCCGGACCGTCGTCCTACAATGAGCAGTTCTTC. Its translation is CAWSSYRAALSGPSSYNEQFF.

This chain joins TRBV10-3 and TRBJ2-1; D is possibly TRBD2 (5 bases). There are 13 residues in the CDR3. Trimming removed 6 bases at V and 4 bases at J, with 10 bases between. Germline V lookup: CDR1 ENHRY, CDR2 SYGVKD. CDR3 in DNA: TGTGCCATCAGCCCGGACTTGTACAATGAGCAGTTCTTC. Protein sequence: CAISPDLYNEQFF.

This chain uses TRBV7-8 with TRBJ2-5; TRBD1 agrees at 7 bases. CDR1 and CDR2 (germline): SGHVS, FQNEAQ. CDR3 size: 14 residues. J gave up 1 base and V 8 bases, and 7 bases lay outside the gene matches. The CDR3 is CASGTNRGQETQYF. CDR3 bases: TGTGCCAGCGGGACAAACAGGGGCCAAGAGACCCAGTACTTC.

The V and J genes are TRBV13 and TRBJ2-1; tentatively, D is TRBD2 (6 bases). In germline, CDR1 is PRHDT, CDR2 FYEKMQ (reference sequence). Trimming left V 3 bases short and J 0 bases short, with 15 bases between. This CDR3 has 17 residues. Here the CDR3 reads CASSFTSSWSSYNEQFF. The CDR3 DNA sequence: TGTGCCAGCAGCTTTACTAGCTCTTGGAGCTCCTACAATGAGCAGTTCTTC.

The chain is built from TRBV11-3 and TRBJ1-2, with D possibly TRBD1 on 6 matching bases. Trimming took 1 base from V and 4 from J, leaving 10 bases between them. Per the germline V gene, CDR1 is SGHNT and CDR2 is YENEEA. The CDR3 is 14 residues long. CDR3 sequence reads: CASSLGGQSYGYTF. For the CDR3, the DNA is TGTGCCAGCAGCTTAGGTGGACAGAGCTATGGCTACACCTTC.

V and J are TRBV10-3 and TRBJ2-1; D remains ambiguous. The V gene's germline CDR1 is ENHRY and CDR2 SYGVKD. The V end lost 2 bases, the J end lost 12 bases, and 14 bases lay between the germline ends. The CDR3 runs 13 residues. For the CDR3, the DNA is TGTGCCATCAGTGAGGCCGGAGCCATGGGGCAGTTCTTC. Translating gives CAISEAGAMGQFF.

The CDR3 region has the DNA TGTGCCAGCAGCTTGGAACAAGCGAACACTGAAGCTTTCTTT. Translation: CASSLEQANTEAFF. The gene calls are TRBV5-4 and TRBJ1-1; D remains ambiguous. Trimming left V 0 bases short and J 1 base short, with 7 bases between. This CDR3 spans 14 amino acids. Germline values: CDR1 SGHNT, CDR2 YYREEE (reference sequence). The whole variable domain, filled in from reference TRBV5-4 and TRBJ1-1, reads ETGVTQSPTHLIKTRGQQVTLRCSSQSGHNTVSWYQQALGQGPQFIFQYYREEENGRGNFPPRFSGLQFPNYSSELNVNALELDDSALYLCASSLEQANTEAFFGQGTRLTVV.

This clone came up a few times. This chain uses TRBV30 with TRBJ2-2, with D possibly matching TRBD1 (6 bases). Per the germline V gene, CDR1 is GTSNPN and CDR2 is SVGIG (reference sequence). The V gene lost 7 bases and the J gene lost 2 bases, with 32 bases spanning the gap. The length of the CDR3 is 20 residues. CDR3 DNA sequence: TGTGCCTCCCGATTACTCCTGCCGGGACATCTTTTCAGTAACACCGGGGAGCTGTTTTTT. Translation gives CASRLLLPGHLFSNTGELFF.

The rearrangement uses TRBV6-1 and TRBJ1-6, with no clear D. The CDR3 is 13 residues long. Looked up from germline, CDR1 is MNHNS and CDR2 is SASEGT. Trimming stripped 2 bases from V and 7 bases from J, with 6 bases between. CDR3: CASSERRNSPLHF. CDR3 in DNA: TGTGCCAGCAGTGAAAGGAGGAATTCACCCCTCCACTTT.

The chain couples TRBV29-1 to TRBJ2-1; tentative D call: TRBD1 (8 bases). Trimming cost V 6 bases and J 2 bases, with 20 bases left between them. CDR3 length: 16 residues. Germline loops: CDR1 SQVTM, CDR2 ANQGSEA. The CDR3 region has the DNA TGCAGCGTCCCCCGGACAGGGAGCGGGGCCTACAATGAGCAGTTCTTC. Its translation is CSVPRTGSGAYNEQFF.

The chain employs TRBV12-5 and TRBJ2-7; D uncertain. Trimming pared 1 base from V and 5 bases from J, leaving 3 bases between. This CDR3 is built from 11 residues. CDR1 is LGHNT, CDR2 FRNRAP, per germline. The CDR3 is CASGLGNEQYF. The DNA of the CDR3 is TGTGCTAGTGGTTTGGGCAACGAGCAGTACTTC.